This TCR beta chain was recovered during a study of identifying expanded T cells in peripheral blood. V gave up 8 bases and J gave up 5 bases, with 15 bases separating them. The length of the CDR3 is 13 residues. Germline CDR1 reads LGHNA; CDR2 reads YNFKEQ. On this clone itself: What it recognizes is unknown.

Assay: immunoSEQ multiplex PCR; the TCRdb copy retains only in-frame clones and omits some. The repertoire holds approximately 100,000 clones, with around nine tenths as singletons. Whole-study results and caveats: Technical replicates showed approximately 1.2 changed clones; about 2 weeks about 16; four weeks 19. Across healthy donors, higher total template counts meant significantly greater roughly 2-week count variance.

The specimen sequenced was blood. The chain joins TRBV4-2 to TRBJ2-5; weak D call: TRBD2 (7 bases). This TCR was recovered from a person aged 18 to 70 in good health. The CDR3 nucleotides read TGTGCCAGCGCAAACGGGGGGCGGGAGACCCAGTACTTC. Protein: CASANGGRETQYF.